Presented here are 16 T cell receptor beta chains from one specimen sequenced in a study of blood T cell repertoires in COVID-19. The assay was immunoSEQ multiplex PCR, and TCRdb's table has in-frame clones only and misses some. Of about 160,000 clones in the sample, about three quarters are singletons; the top ten hold roughly 7.5%. Sequenced sample: peripheral blood. These receptors all come from a man aged 60 to 69 with acute or convalescent COVID-19.

The chain uses TRBV6-5 and TRBJ1-1; D perhaps matches TRBD1 (5 bases). V gave up 5 bases and J gave up 7 bases, with 14 bases separating them. The CDR3 consists of 13 residues. Germline values: CDR1 MNHEY, CDR2 SVGAGI. CDR3 sequence: CASSPGSLSEAFF. The CDR3 nucleotides are TGTGCCAGCAGTCCAGGGTCTCTCAGTGAAGCTTTCTTT.

The CDR3, as DNA: TGTGCCAGCGGGCTGGGGACAGGGGGAATTTTT. It translates to CASGLGTGGIF. The chain carries TRBV21-1 and TRBJ1-4; TRBD1 reflects the table's D call only, with no check against the DNA. TRBV21-1 is recorded as a pseudogene. This CDR3 is 11 amino acids long.

V is TRBV3-1 (or the pseudogene TRBV3-2) and J is TRBJ2-7, with unresolved D. CDR3 length: 15 residues. The V end lost 0 bases, the J end lost 2 bases, and 11 bases lay between the germline ends. In germline, CDR1 is LGHDT, CDR2 YNNKEL (reference sequence). Here the CDR3 reads CASSQDISYPYEQYF. The CDR3 DNA reads TGTGCCAGCAGCCAAGATATCTCCTACCCCTACGAGCAGTACTTC.

The chain links TRBV7-8 to TRBJ1-4, with unresolved D. Per the germline V gene, CDR1 is SGHVS and CDR2 is FQNEAQ. This CDR3 region has 15 residues. V lost 5 bases and J 8 bases, leaving 18 bases between the germline ends. The DNA of the CDR3 is TGTGCCAGCAGCCCTGACATCGGACTTCGCGAAAAACTGTTTTTT. Amino acids: CASSPDIGLREKLFF.

J is TRBJ1-2 and V is TRBV25-1; no firm D call. V was cut by 8 bases and J by 2 bases, with 21 bases left in between. Germline V CDR1 and CDR2: MGHDK, SYGVNS. CDR3 length equals 16 residues. Here the CDR3 reads CASSTSEALLNYGYTF. CDR3 in DNA: TGTGCCAGCTCTACCTCGGAGGCCCTACTCAACTATGGCTACACCTTC.

The chain employs TRBV5-4 and TRBJ1-1; D is undetermined. Trimming shortened V by 2 bases and J by 1 base, and 3 bases separated the two germline ends. CDR1 is SGHNT, CDR2 YYREEE, per germline (reference sequence). The CDR3 is 12 amino acids. CDR3 loop: CASSLQNTEAFF. CDR3 in DNA: TGTGCCAGCAGCTTACAGAACACTGAAGCTTTCTTT.

CDR3 nucleotide sequence: TGTGCCAGCAGCACACAGGCCCCGGCCTACAATGAGCAGTTCTTC. Residues: CASSTQAPAYNEQFF. The chain is built from TRBV5-6 and TRBJ2-1; maybe TRBD1 (5 bases). This CDR3 has 15 residues. The germline CDR1 and CDR2 sequences are SGHDT and YYEEEE. The V end was cut by 4 bases, the J end by 2 bases, with 13 bases between.

A remark on this clone: Relative to the germline gene, one junction end is altered; a read error may explain this. The chain is built from TRBV5-1 and TRBJ1-1; D remains unclear. Per the germline V gene, CDR1 is SGHRS and CDR2 is YFSETQ. This CDR3 has 14 residues. The CDR3 DNA sequence: TGCCCCAGCAGCTTGCCACATCGGAGAACTGAAGCTTTCTTT. It codes for CPSSLPHRRTEAFF.

The chain uses TRBV30 and TRBJ1-5, with D perhaps matching TRBD1 (5 bases). The CDR3 length is 16 residues. The germline CDR1 and CDR2 sequences are GTSNPN and SVGIG (reference sequence). V shed 0 bases and J shed 1 base, with 13 bases lying between them. DNA of the CDR3: TGTGCCTGGAGTGTTCCCGGGACTTTAAGCAATCAGCCCCAGCATTTT. Translating it yields CAWSVPGTLSNQPQHF.

The gene calls are TRBV11-2 and TRBJ1-4; D is possibly TRBD1 (6 bases). Germline V gene lookup returns CDR1 SGHAT and CDR2 FQNNGV. Between the trimmed V and J ends, which lost 5 bases and 2 bases, there was a span of 9 bases. This CDR3 region has 14 residues. The CDR3 nucleotides read TGTGCCAGCAGCGACAGGACTACTAATGAAAAACTGTTTTTT. This translates into CASSDRTTNEKLFF.

The J gene is TRBJ2-5, the V gene TRBV12-5, with D possibly being TRBD1 (6 bases). Germline lookup yields CDR1 LGHNT and CDR2 FRNRAP. The V gene lost 5 bases and the J gene lost 2 bases, with 12 bases spanning the gap. The CDR3 is 14 residues long. CDR3 loop: CASGPDSLQETQYF. The CDR3 coding sequence is TGTGCTAGTGGTCCGGACAGCTTACAAGAGACCCAGTACTTC.

This chain joins TRBV5-6 and TRBJ1-5, with D tentatively TRBD1 (5 bases). This CDR3 has 15 residues. V dropped 0 bases and J dropped 0 bases, with 7 bases sitting between them. Germline values: CDR1 SGHDT, CDR2 YYEEEE. This CDR3 reads CASSLGTPSNQPQHF. CDR3 sequence (DNA): TGTGCCAGCAGCTTGGGGACACCTAGCAATCAGCCCCAGCATTTT.

The V and J genes are TRBV2 and TRBJ1-3; D possibly corresponds to TRBD1 (6 bases). Germline values: CDR1 SNHLY, CDR2 FYNNEI. V was trimmed by 3 bases and J by 0 bases, leaving 12 bases between them. CDR3 length: 16 amino acids. The CDR3 is CASSEGHSFSGNTIYF. Here the CDR3 DNA reads TGTGCCAGCAGTGAGGGACATTCGTTCTCTGGAAACACCATATATTTT.

Concerning this clone: A single base is all that separates this from a far larger clone, so a read error is likely. The same CDR3 can be traced to other DNA sequences in this sample. The chain has TRBV5-8 and TRBJ1-2; 7 nucleotides align to TRBD1. This CDR3 is built from 13 residues. CDR1 and CDR2 (germline): SGHTS, YDEGEE. The V gene end was trimmed by 2 bases and the J gene end by 2 bases; junction bases not matched to a gene: 0. The CDR3 region is CASSLQGNYGYTF. The CDR3 DNA is TGTGCCAGCAGCTTACAGGGGAACTATGGCTACACCTTC.

The chain employs TRBV2 and TRBJ1-4, with a weak D call TRBD1 (6 bases). V was shortened by 1 base and J by 8 bases, with 11 bases between the two germline ends. CDR1 and CDR2 (germline): SNHLY, FYNNEI. The CDR3 has 14 amino acids. The CDR3 DNA reads TGTGCCAGCAGTGAAGGGGCAGGGGACGAAAAACTGTTTTTT. Translating it yields CASSEGAGDEKLFF.

This clone was counted a single time. The V and J genes are TRBV9 and TRBJ2-4; D is possibly TRBD2 (6 bases). This CDR3 is built from 15 residues. Germline lookup yields CDR1 SGDLS and CDR2 YYNGEE. The V gene lost 3 bases and the J gene lost 0 bases, with 10 bases spanning the gap. The CDR3 nucleotides are TGTGCCAGCAGCGACTCAGCGGGAGCCAAAAACATTCAGTACTTC. Residues: CASSDSAGAKNIQYF.